This entry is about one TCR beta chain. As yet, its antigen is unknown. The sample is drawn from a study of long-term antiretroviral therapy in people with HIV. Study observations and caveats: Diversity remained lower than transplant donor controls, even though it increased after ART.

Researchers ran immunoSEQ v3.0 at survey level. The repertoire was sequenced with immunoSEQ multiplex PCR; TCRdb's copy has only in-frame clones and lacks some. Here the sample spans tens of thousands of clones, 75% to 95% being singletons. This sequence was found in a woman in her thirties or forties with HIV. Sequences were derived from unsorted PBMCs, sampled 5 to 5.5 years after starting antiretroviral therapy.

The CDR3 reads CASGAPGQGYGYTF. For the CDR3, the DNA is TGTGCCAGCGGAGCTCCGGGACAGGGTTATGGCTACACCTTC. The genes are TRBV28 and TRBJ1-2; TRBD1 matches 9 bases. The trim removed 8 bases at V and 5 bases at J, leaving 9 bases unmatched. The CDR3 extends over 14 amino acids. CDR1 is MDHEN, CDR2 SYDVKM, per germline.